Below, 24 T cell receptor beta chains from the same sample are listed, as sequenced in a study of early T cells in non-severe SARS-CoV-2 infection. MiXCR, run by TCRdb on the 5' RACE reads, gives a single entry per CDR3 protein. The profile covers tens of thousands of distinct CDR3 sequences, with approximately 6% appearing a single time and 5.3% taken by the ten largest. Sequenced: whole blood. The receptor set was obtained from an adult who was a healthcare worker with PCR-confirmed SARS-CoV-2 infection or an uninfected control (not recorded which).

This clonotype was seen only a few times. V and J are TRBV7-6 and TRBJ2-2, with D hard to call. V lost 6 bases and J lost 6, with 11 bases in between. This CDR3 spans 13 amino acids. Per the germline V gene, CDR1 is SGHVS and CDR2 is FNYEAQ. The CDR3 protein is CASSLSFPGELFF. The CDR3 DNA sequence: TGTGCCAGCAGTCTTAGTTTCCCCGGGGAGCTGTTTTTT. Looking up the rest from reference TRBV7-6 and TRBJ2-2 gives the full variable domain: GAGVSQSPRYKVTKRGQDVALRCDPISGHVSLYWYRQALGQGPEFLTYFNYEAQQDKSGLPNDRFSAERPEGSISTLTIQRTEQRDSAMYRCASSLSFPGELFFGEGSRLTVL.

CDR3 in DNA: TGTGCCAGCAGCTCGCCCCCGGGGTACGAGCAGTACTTC. Its translation: CASSSPPGYEQYF. V usage is TRBV7-8 and J usage is TRBJ2-7, with a possible D match to TRBD2 (5 bases). Germline CDR1 and CDR2: SGHVS and FQNEAQ. Trimming left V 4 bases short and J 4 bases short, with 11 bases between. CDR3 size: 13 residues.

This clonotype was recorded many times. The chain uses TRBV10-3 and TRBJ2-2; TRBD2 matches at 8 bases. V dropped 7 bases and J dropped 7; count of bases not matched to a gene: 8. CDR1 and CDR2 from the germline V gene are ENHRY and SYGVKD. The CDR3 spans 14 residues. DNA for the CDR3: TGTGCCATCAACGACGGGAGGGTGGTCGGGGAGCTGTTTTTT. Encoded protein: CAINDGRVVGELFF.

This clonotype was observed a handful of times. The gene calls are TRBV6-1 and TRBJ1-1; D uncertain. The V gene lost 11 bases and the J gene lost 0 bases, with 10 bases spanning the gap. CDR1 and CDR2 from the germline V gene are MNHNS and SASEGT. This CDR3 comprises 12 residues. CDR3 loop: CAASLMNTEAFF. The CDR3 DNA reads as TGTGCCGCCAGTCTCATGAACACTGAAGCTTTCTTT.

This chain uses TRBV20-1 with TRBJ2-1, with 10 bases fitting TRBD2. V shed 6 bases and J 9 bases; nucleotides not matched to a gene: 17. Germline V lookup: CDR1 DFQATT, CDR2 SNEGSKA (reference sequence). This CDR3 comprises 16 residues. The CDR3 loop is CSAPKRQASGSGEQFF. CDR3 nucleotides: TGCAGTGCCCCAAAACGCCAGGCTAGCGGGAGTGGTGAGCAGTTCTTC.

This clonotype was seen ten or more times. V is TRBV6-5 and J is TRBJ2-1; D unresolved. The CDR3 totals 12 residues. Germline V lookup: CDR1 MNHEY, CDR2 SVGAGI. Trimming took off 8 bases at V and 4 bases at J, with 9 bases between the two ends. Here the CDR3 DNA reads TGTGCCAGCGGTCGACCATACAATGAGCAGTTCTTC. Translating it yields CASGRPYNEQFF.

This chain uses TRBV19 with TRBJ1-1; D unclear. Trimming removed 3 bases at V and 1 base at J, with 6 bases between. The CDR3 spans 13 residues. The V gene's germline CDR1 is LNHDA and CDR2 SQIVND (reference sequence). CDR3: CASSIKKNTEAFF. The CDR3 region has the DNA TGTGCCAGTAGTATTAAAAAGAACACTGAAGCTTTCTTT.

This clonotype was picked up a small number of times. Just one base apart from a much larger clone, this may be a read error. This chain links TRBV7-2 with TRBJ2-7; D is unresolved. Germline values: CDR1 SGHTA, CDR2 FQGNSA. This CDR3 has 13 amino acids. V lost 1 base and J 2 bases, leaving 6 bases between the germline ends. CDR3 in DNA: TGTGCCAGCAGCTTAGACCCTGCCTACGAGCAGTACGTC. The encoded protein is CASSLDPAYEQYV.

This clonotype occurred many times. The chain links TRBV9 to TRBJ2-1, with D possibly matching TRBD2 (5 bases). The length of the CDR3 is 15 residues. The germline V gene has CDR1 SGDLS and CDR2 YYNGEE. The ends were cut back, 3 bases at V and 5 bases at J, with 15 bases in the middle. The DNA for the CDR3 is TGTGCCAGCAGCGCCGGGATTCAGGCTGACAATGAGCAGTTCTTC. This translates into CASSAGIQADNEQFF.

A few counts support this clonotype. This rearrangement joins TRBV9 to TRBJ1-1; D may be TRBD1 (5 bases). Trimming stripped 0 bases from V and 6 bases from J, with 18 bases between. The CDR3 extends over 16 amino acids. Germline V gene lookup returns CDR1 SGDLS and CDR2 YYNGEE. In DNA, the CDR3 is TGTGCCAGCAGCGTAGGGGAGGTGGGGGAAGTGGCTGAAGCTTTCTTT. This codes for CASSVGEVGEVAEAFF.

The chain is built from TRBV7-2 and TRBJ1-6, with a weak D call TRBD1 (5 bases). CDR1 SGHTA and CDR2 FQGNSA come from the germline V gene. The CDR3 has 15 amino acids. V was pared by 4 bases and J by 7 bases, with 14 bases between. In DNA, the CDR3 is TGTGCCAGCAGCTCCCGACAAGGGGCAAATTCACCCCTCCACTTT. As protein: CASSSRQGANSPLHF.

Ten or more counts support this clonotype. V usage is TRBV4-2 and J usage is TRBJ2-5; D uncertain. Looked up from germline, CDR1 is LGHNA and CDR2 is YNFKEQ. With 3 bases removed from V and 7 bases from J, the gap between germline ends came to 15 bases. The CDR3 contains 14 residues. As DNA, the CDR3 is TGTGCCAGCAGCCATGATACTACCCCGGGGACCCAGTACTTC. This translates into CASSHDTTPGTQYF.

The chain uses TRBV5-5 and TRBJ2-3; D gene uncertain. This CDR3 region has 12 residues. Looked up from germline, CDR1 is SGHKS and CDR2 is YYEKEE (reference sequence). V lost 5 bases and J lost 3, with 7 bases in between. CDR3 in amino acids: CASRARTDTQYF. The CDR3 coding sequence is TGTGCCAGCAGGGCGAGGACAGATACGCAGTATTTT.

At least ten counts were recorded for this clonotype. This chain joins TRBV11-3 and TRBJ2-7; D remains unclear. The CDR3 length is 13 residues. Germline-derived CDR1 and CDR2 are SGHNT and YENEEA. V was pared by 2 bases and J by 3 bases, with 8 bases between. CDR3 bases: TGTGCCAGCAGCTTAACATCAAACTACGAGCAGTACTTC. Encoded protein: CASSLTSNYEQYF.

This clonotype was seen at least ten times. V gene TRBV11-3 combines with J gene TRBJ2-1; weak D call: TRBD1 (5 bases). The CDR3 is 14 residues long. The V gene's germline CDR1 is SGHNT and CDR2 YENEEA. Trimming pared 5 bases from V and 3 bases from J, leaving 11 bases between. CDR3 bases: TGTGCCAGCAGCCCCGGACATAACTACAATGAGCAGTTCTTC. The encoded protein is CASSPGHNYNEQFF.

This chain uses TRBV7-2 with TRBJ1-4, with no clear D. V was trimmed by 5 bases and J by 7 bases, leaving 17 bases between them. The length of the CDR3 is 15 residues. From germline, CDR1 is SGHTA and CDR2 FQGNSA. The CDR3 region has the DNA TGTGCCAGCAGCCAAAGGCGCAGGAGTGGTGAAAAACTGTTTTTT. It codes for CASSQRRRSGEKLFF.

This clonotype was recorded many times. CDR3 residues: CAWTRTVMNTEAFF. The CDR3 DNA reads TGTGCCTGGACCCGGACAGTGATGAACACTGAAGCTTTCTTT. The chain carries TRBV30 and TRBJ1-1, with TRBD1 as a possible D gene (6 bases). This CDR3 region has 14 residues. The V gene's germline CDR1 is GTSNPN and CDR2 SVGIG (reference sequence). V was pared by 4 bases and J by 0 bases, with 12 bases between.

This clonotype was seen many times. CDR3 region: CASSRKENTEAFF. The CDR3 DNA reads TGTGCCAGCAGCCGAAAAGAAAACACTGAAGCTTTCTTT. V usage is TRBV4-2 and J usage is TRBJ1-1, with D unclear. CDR3 size: 13 residues. Trimming pared 4 bases from V and 2 bases from J, leaving 8 bases between. Germline V gives CDR1 LGHNA, CDR2 YNFKEQ.

V is TRBV27 and J is TRBJ2-5; a weak D match, TRBD1 (5 bases). CDR1 and CDR2 (germline): MNHEY, SMNVEV (reference sequence). Trimming cost V 0 bases and J 2 bases, with 16 bases left between them. CDR3 size: 17 residues. CDR3 in amino acids: CASSLSLPRAAQETQYF. CDR3 bases: TGTGCCAGCAGTTTATCGTTACCCAGGGCCGCTCAAGAGACCCAGTACTTC.

This clonotype was recorded many times. The chain combines TRBV28 with TRBJ2-3, with D perhaps matching TRBD2 (6 bases). Germline V gives CDR1 MDHEN, CDR2 SYDVKM. The CDR3 is 14 residues long. V lost 6 bases and J 5 bases, leaving 15 bases between the germline ends. This chain's CDR3 is CASSSPGVGDTQYF. The CDR3 region has the DNA TGTGCCAGCAGCTCGCCGGGGGTAGGAGATACGCAGTATTTT. Full variable domain (rest looked up from reference TRBV28 and TRBJ2-3): DVKVTQSSRYLVKRTGEKVFLECVQDMDHENMFWYRQDPGLGLRLIYFSYDVKMKEKGDIPEGYSVSREKKERFSLILESASTNQTSMYLCASSSPGVGDTQYFGPGTRLTVL.

Ten or more counts support this clonotype. This chain links TRBV27 with TRBJ2-5, with TRBD2 as a possible D gene (6 bases). The V gene's germline CDR1 is MNHEY and CDR2 SMNVEV (reference sequence). This CDR3 spans 14 amino acids. V lost 6 bases, J lost 3 bases, and 14 bases lay in between. CDR3 protein: CASSGRWGEETQYF. The CDR3 DNA follows: TGTGCCAGCAGCGGGAGATGGGGTGAAGAGACCCAGTACTTC.

This clonotype was seen many times. CDR3 sequence: CASSPPGLGNTEAFF. The CDR3 coding sequence is TGTGCCAGCAGCCCCCCAGGGCTAGGGAACACTGAAGCTTTCTTT. The chain joins TRBV3-1 to TRBJ1-1; weak D call: TRBD1 (5 bases). V was cut by 4 bases and J by 1 base, with 13 bases left in between. The CDR3 consists of 15 residues. CDR1 is LGHDT and CDR2 is YNNKEL in the germline V gene (reference sequence). Full variable domain (missing parts from reference TRBV3-1 and TRBJ1-1): DTAVSQTPKYLVTQMGNDKSIKCEQNLGHDTMYWYKQDSKKFLKIMFSYNNKELIINETVPNRFSPKSPDKAHLNLHINSLELGDSAVYFCASSPPGLGNTEAFFGQGTRLTVV.

The table lists this clonotype with many counts. The rearrangement uses TRBV6-5 and TRBJ1-2; tentative D call: TRBD1 (6 bases). Trimming removed 5 bases from V and 4 bases from J, with 14 bases in between. The CDR3 extends over 14 amino acids. CDR1 and CDR2 from the germline V gene are MNHEY and SVGAGI. CDR3 residues: CASSTGGAAYGYTF. The DNA for the CDR3 is TGTGCCAGCAGTACCGGGGGGGCGGCCTATGGCTACACCTTC.

This clonotype was found many times. The J gene is TRBJ2-3, the V gene TRBV20-1; 8 positions match TRBD2. Trimming cost V 4 bases and J 10 bases; bases outside gene matches: 10. This CDR3 has 13 residues. Germline CDR1 and CDR2: DFQATT and SNEGSKA (reference sequence). CDR3: CSATPGLERAQYF. The CDR3 bases are TGCAGTGCTACGCCGGGACTAGAACGTGCGCAGTATTTT.